This TCR beta chain is from a study of T cells in Graves' hyperthyroidism and ophthalmopathy. Study-wide results and limits: Ophthalmopathy onset followed model prediction by a median about 6.9 months. Most clonotypes that expanded in the thyroid above 0.001 also showed up in blood. Separation of ophthalmopathy from stable hyperthyroidism was achieved by a 13 V-J model.

This clonotype was counted at least ten times. The antigen remains unidentified. Amplification yielded TCR beta CDR3 regions, with RNA transcripts as the source. The HTBI primer set was used in a first-round RT-PCR of the TCR CDR3. One entry per CDR3 protein results from TCRdb running MiXCR on the multiplex PCR reads. In the table there are 450,000 to 700,000 distinct CDR3 sequences, roughly 46% of which are singletons. V was trimmed by 1 base and J by 5 bases, leaving 8 bases between them. This CDR3 is built from 14 residues. Germline assignment: CDR1 MGHDK and CDR2 SYGVNS. Material: peripheral blood or thyroid tissue (not recorded which). This receptor was obtained from an adult woman with Graves' disease, either hyperthyroidism or ophthalmopathy (not recorded which). The J gene is TRBJ2-2, the V gene TRBV25-1; D gene uncertain. CDR3 amino acids: CASSESPRTGELFF. The CDR3 nucleotides are TGTGCCAGCAGTGAATCCCCAAGGACCGGGGAGCTGTTTTTT.